This T cell receptor (beta chain) comes out of a study of early T cells in non-severe SARS-CoV-2 infection. The wider study: From unsorted whole blood, bulk RNA was sequenced, and the chains remained unpaired.

CDR1 is SNHLY, CDR2 FYNNEI, per germline. V gave up 5 bases and J gave up 4 bases, with 8 bases separating them. The CDR3 length is 12 residues. Unique molecular identifiers were attached to individual cDNA molecules. TCRdb called the 5' RACE reads again in MiXCR, with one record for every CDR3 protein. Of about 67,000 distinct CDR3 sequences listed, approximately 10% were seen once; the top ten hold about 3.8%. Points from the study as a whole: The VDJdb matching leaned toward anti-spike CD8 responses and overlooked private and CD4 specificities.

This clonotype was counted ten times or more. The antigen remains undetermined. Sequencing used whole blood. V is TRBV2 and J is TRBJ1-2; unclear D gene. This clonotype was obtained from an adult who was a healthcare worker with PCR-confirmed SARS-CoV-2 infection or an uninfected control (not recorded which). For the CDR3, the DNA is TGTGCCAGCAGTCGAGACTCCTATGGCTACACCTTC. As protein: CASSRDSYGYTF. Variable domain in full (rest from reference TRBV2 and TRBJ1-2): EPEVTQTPSHQVTQMGQEVILRCVPISNHLYFYWYRQILGQKVEFLVSFYNNEISEKSEIFDDQFSVERPDGSNFTLKIRSTKLEDSAMYFCASSRDSYGYTFGSGTRLTVV.